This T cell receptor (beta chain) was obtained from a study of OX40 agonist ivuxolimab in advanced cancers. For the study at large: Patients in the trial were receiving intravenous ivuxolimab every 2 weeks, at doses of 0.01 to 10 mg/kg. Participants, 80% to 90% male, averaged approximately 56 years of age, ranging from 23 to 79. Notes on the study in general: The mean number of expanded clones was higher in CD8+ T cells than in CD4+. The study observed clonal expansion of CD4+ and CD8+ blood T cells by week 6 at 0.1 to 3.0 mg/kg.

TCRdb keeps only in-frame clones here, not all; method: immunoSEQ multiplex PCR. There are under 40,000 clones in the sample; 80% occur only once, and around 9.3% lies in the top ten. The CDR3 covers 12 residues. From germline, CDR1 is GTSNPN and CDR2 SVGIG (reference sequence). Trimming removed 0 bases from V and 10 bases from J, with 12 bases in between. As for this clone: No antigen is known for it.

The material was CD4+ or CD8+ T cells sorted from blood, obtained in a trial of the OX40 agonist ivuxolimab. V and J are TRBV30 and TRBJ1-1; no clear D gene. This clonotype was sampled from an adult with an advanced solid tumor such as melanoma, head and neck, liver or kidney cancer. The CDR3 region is CAWSVGRVVAFF. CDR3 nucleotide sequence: TGTGCCTGGAGTGTAGGCCGGGTGGTAGCTTTCTTT.